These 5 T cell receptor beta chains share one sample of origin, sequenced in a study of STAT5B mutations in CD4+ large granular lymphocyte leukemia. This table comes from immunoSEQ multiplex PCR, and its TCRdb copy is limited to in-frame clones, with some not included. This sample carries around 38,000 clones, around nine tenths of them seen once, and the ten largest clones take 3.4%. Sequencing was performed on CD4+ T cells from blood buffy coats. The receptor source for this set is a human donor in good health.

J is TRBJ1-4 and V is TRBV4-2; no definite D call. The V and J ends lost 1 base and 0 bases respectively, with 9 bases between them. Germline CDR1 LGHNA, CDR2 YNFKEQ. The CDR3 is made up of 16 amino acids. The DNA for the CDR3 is TGTGCCAGCAGCCAAGGGTCGTATGCAACTAATGAAAAACTGTTTTTT. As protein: CASSQGSYATNEKLFF.

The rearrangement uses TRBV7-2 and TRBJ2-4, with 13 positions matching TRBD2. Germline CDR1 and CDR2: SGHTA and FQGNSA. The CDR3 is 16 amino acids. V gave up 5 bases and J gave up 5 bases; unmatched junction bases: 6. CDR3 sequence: CASSRTSGSAENIQYF. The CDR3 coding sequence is TGTGCCAGCAGCCGGACTAGCGGGAGTGCAGAAAACATTCAGTACTTC.

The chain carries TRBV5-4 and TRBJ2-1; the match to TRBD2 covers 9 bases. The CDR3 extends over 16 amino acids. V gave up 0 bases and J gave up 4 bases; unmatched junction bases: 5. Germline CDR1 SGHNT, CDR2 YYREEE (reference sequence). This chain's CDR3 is CASSLAATSGYNEQFF. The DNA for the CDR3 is TGTGCCAGCAGCTTGGCCGCGACTAGCGGTTACAATGAGCAGTTCTTC.

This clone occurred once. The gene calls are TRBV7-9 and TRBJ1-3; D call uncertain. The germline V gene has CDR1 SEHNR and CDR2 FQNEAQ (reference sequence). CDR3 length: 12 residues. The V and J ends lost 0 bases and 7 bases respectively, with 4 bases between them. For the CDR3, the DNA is TGTGCCAGCAGCTTAGCGTGGAACACCATATATTTT. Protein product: CASSLAWNTIYF.

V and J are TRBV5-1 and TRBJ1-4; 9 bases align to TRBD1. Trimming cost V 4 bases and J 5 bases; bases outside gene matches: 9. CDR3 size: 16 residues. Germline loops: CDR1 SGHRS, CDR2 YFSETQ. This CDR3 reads CASSILTGGTNEKLFF. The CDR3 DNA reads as TGCGCCAGCAGCATACTTACAGGGGGCACGAATGAAAAACTGTTTTTT.